This entry concerns a single TCR beta chain. CDR1 SGHDT and CDR2 YYEEEE come from the germline V gene. V gave up 2 bases and J gave up 6 bases, with 15 bases separating them. This CDR3 has 14 residues. This entry is derived from a study of PD-L1 blockade in urothelial cancer. Measured with immunoSEQ multiplex PCR; TCRdb has only the in-frame clones, and not every one. The table shows about 84,000 clones, with 90% to 95% occurring only once. Here the sequenced sample was PBMCs, taken around atezolizumab (anti-PD-L1) treatment. The receptor was isolated from a man aged 60 to 69 with urothelial cancer. The gene calls are TRBV5-6 and TRBJ2-7; maybe TRBD1 (6 bases). The CDR3 DNA reads as TGTGCCAGCAGCTTTTTCACAGGGAATAGCGAGCAGTACTTC. As protein: CASSFFTGNSEQYF.